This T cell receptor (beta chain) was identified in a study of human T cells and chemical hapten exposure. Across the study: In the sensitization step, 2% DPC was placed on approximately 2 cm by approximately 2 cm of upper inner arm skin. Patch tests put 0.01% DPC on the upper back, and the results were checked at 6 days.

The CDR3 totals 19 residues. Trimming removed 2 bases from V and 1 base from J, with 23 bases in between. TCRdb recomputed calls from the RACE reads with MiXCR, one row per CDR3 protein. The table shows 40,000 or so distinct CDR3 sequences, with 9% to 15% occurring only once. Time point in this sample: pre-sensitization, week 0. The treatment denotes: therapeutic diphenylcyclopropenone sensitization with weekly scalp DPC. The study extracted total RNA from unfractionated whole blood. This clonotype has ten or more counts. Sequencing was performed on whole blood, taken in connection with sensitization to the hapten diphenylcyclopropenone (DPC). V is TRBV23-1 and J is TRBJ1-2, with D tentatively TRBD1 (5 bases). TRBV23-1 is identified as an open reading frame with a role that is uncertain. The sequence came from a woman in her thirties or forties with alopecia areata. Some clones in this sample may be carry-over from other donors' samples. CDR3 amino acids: CASSQPKGRNPMINYGYTF. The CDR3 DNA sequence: TGCGCCAGCAGTCAACCCAAGGGACGGAACCCGATGATTAACTATGGCTACACCTTC.